The source of this T cell receptor beta chain is a study of vaccination and CD4 T cells after COVID-19. The treatment was: approximately nine-day PBMC culture with coronavirus spike peptide pools or control peptides (ViraFEST assay). In this sample, this clonotype turned up a few times. Antigen unknown. Researchers used the Oncomine TCR Beta short-read assay to sequence DNA from cultured CD4+ T cells. MiXCR was run by TCRdb on the PCR reads, yielding one entry per CDR3 protein. The sample lists more than 10,000 distinct CDR3 sequences, less than 50% seen once, with about 9.2% in the top ten. Unmatched junction bases numbered 5, after V lost 3 bases and J lost 6 bases. In germline, CDR1 is DFQATT, CDR2 SNEGSKA (reference sequence). CDR3 length equals 13 residues.

The source material was CD4+ T cells from blood, cultured in vitro, sampled after SARS-CoV-2 vaccination. The chain is built from TRBV20-1 and TRBJ1-5; 7 nucleotides agree with TRBD1. The TCR sequence derives from a human donor who had recovered from COVID-19. The CDR3 DNA follows: TGCAGTGCTAGGCAGGGGGGGGGTCAGCCCCAGCATTTT. Translating gives CSARQGGGQPQHF.